These T cell receptor beta chains were read from a single sample in a study of Ad26.COV2.S vaccination and SARS-CoV-2 variants. Data came from immunoSEQ multiplex PCR; TCRdb stores just in-frame clones and leaves some out. This table holds fewer than 400,000 clones, more than 70% found once. The sequencing here drew on peripheral blood, taken in a trial of Ad26.COV2.S vaccine versus placebo. These TCRs come from a person aged 18-60 years who received the Ad26.COV2.S COVID-19 vaccine or a placebo. The CDR3 runs from the conserved cysteine through the conserved F or W. Fields, in order: CDR3 protein, CDR3 DNA, J gene, D gene, clone size, V gene. A D gene is named only where the DNA matches it firmly. Not every row has a clone size; where given, it reads once, few, many or a size class.

CDR3 protein: CASSLDLAGGYTF
CDR3 DNA: TGTGCCAGCAGTTTAGATCTCGCGGGTGGCTACACCTTC
J gene: TRBJ1-2
D gene: .
clone size: .
V gene: TRBV12-3/TRBV12-4

CDR3 protein: CAISRSVGGKGNNEQFF
CDR3 DNA: TGTGCCATCAGTAGATCGGTGGGGGGGAAAGGGAACAATGAGCAGTTCTTC
J gene: TRBJ2-1
D gene: TRBD2
clone size: .
V gene: TRBV10-3

CDR3 protein: CASSLREGGDTQYF
CDR3 DNA: TGTGCCAGCAGCCTTAGAGAGGGGGGAGATACGCAGTATTTT
J gene: TRBJ2-3
D gene: .
clone size: .
V gene: TRBV11-2

CDR3 protein: CASSLGTGFNYGYTF
CDR3 DNA: TGTGCCAGCAGCTTGGGGACAGGGTTCAACTATGGCTACACCTTC
J gene: TRBJ1-2
D gene: TRBD1
clone size: .
V gene: TRBV5-4

CDR3 protein: CASSFHPRGGTDTQYF
CDR3 DNA: TGCGCCAGCAGCTTTCACCCGCGGGGAGGCACAGATACGCAGTATTTT
J gene: TRBJ2-3
D gene: .
clone size: .
V gene: TRBV4-1

CDR3 protein: CASRKGTPLESGANVLTF
CDR3 DNA: TGTGCCAGCAGAAAAGGGACTCCCCTGGAGTCTGGGGCCAACGTCCTGACTTTC
J gene: TRBJ2-6
D gene: .
clone size: .
V gene: TRBV27

CDR3 protein: CASNEDRPSTDTQYF
CDR3 DNA: TGTGCCAGCAATGAGGACAGGCCTAGCACAGATACGCAGTATTTT
J gene: TRBJ2-3
D gene: TRBD1
clone size: .
V gene: TRBV28

CDR3 protein: CASRGGGRNIQYF
CDR3 DNA: TGTGCCAGCAGAGGGGGGGGCCGGAACATTCAGTACTTC
J gene: TRBJ2-4
D gene: .
clone size: .
V gene: TRBV3-1/TRBV3-2

CDR3 protein: CASSLQGLYNSPLHF
CDR3 DNA: TGTGCCAGCAGCTTACAGGGGTTGTATAATTCACCCCTCCACTTT
J gene: TRBJ1-6
D gene: TRBD1
clone size: .
V gene: TRBV5-4

CDR3 protein: CATSDPPQETQYF
CDR3 DNA: TGTGCCACCAGTGACCCCCCTCAAGAGACCCAGTACTTC
J gene: TRBJ2-5
D gene: .
clone size: .
V gene: TRBV24-1

CDR3 protein: CASSLGTGSLGYTF
CDR3 DNA: TGTGCCAGCAGTTTAGGGACAGGGTCGCTTGGCTACACCTTC
J gene: TRBJ1-2
D gene: TRBD1
clone size: once
V gene: TRBV28

CDR3 protein: CAWKGWVKAGGPQETQYF
CDR3 DNA: TGTGCCTGGAAAGGCTGGGTTAAAGCGGGGGGGCCCCAAGAGACCCAGTACTTC
J gene: TRBJ2-5
D gene: TRBD2
clone size: .
V gene: TRBV30

CDR3 protein: CASSLWGSGGADTQYF
CDR3 DNA: TGTGCCAGCAGCTTGTGGGGTAGCGGGGGTGCAGATACGCAGTATTTT
J gene: TRBJ2-3
D gene: TRBD2
clone size: .
V gene: TRBV5-4

CDR3 protein: CASSFLSGGASDTQYF
CDR3 DNA: TGTGCCAGCAGTTTCCTTAGCGGGGGGGCCTCAGATACGCAGTATTTT
J gene: TRBJ2-3
D gene: TRBD2
clone size: .
V gene: TRBV27

CDR3 protein: CASSFAVRARENTGELFF
CDR3 DNA: TGTGCCAGCAGCTTTGCCGTCAGGGCGAGGGAAAACACCGGGGAGCTGTTTTTT
J gene: TRBJ2-2
D gene: .
clone size: .
V gene: TRBV7-6

CDR3 protein: CASSHPTNTDTQYF
CDR3 DNA: TGCGCCAGCAGCCACCCGACAAACACAGATACGCAGTATTTT
J gene: TRBJ2-3
D gene: .
clone size: .
V gene: TRBV4-1

CDR3 protein: CASRGPGQGNGYTF
CDR3 DNA: TGTGCCAGCAGGGGTCCGGGACAGGGAAATGGCTACACCTTC
J gene: TRBJ1-2
D gene: TRBD1
clone size: .
V gene: TRBV2

CDR3 protein: CASSLGQIQETQYF
CDR3 DNA: TGTGCCAGCAGCTTGGGACAGATCCAAGAGACCCAGTACTTC
J gene: TRBJ2-5
D gene: .
clone size: .
V gene: TRBV5-8

CDR3 protein: CASSDRGTGALNTEAFF
CDR3 DNA: TGCGCCAGCAGTGATCGGGGGACAGGGGCGTTGAACACTGAAGCTTTCTTT
J gene: TRBJ1-1
D gene: TRBD1
clone size: .
V gene: TRBV10-2

CDR3 protein: CASSSILTGTNSPLHF
CDR3 DNA: TGTGCCAGCAGTTCGATACTGACAGGGACGAATTCACCCCTCCACTTT
J gene: TRBJ1-6
D gene: TRBD1
clone size: .
V gene: TRBV6-5

CDR3 protein: CASSPMTGNTEAFF
CDR3 DNA: TGCGCCAGCAGCCCCATGACAGGCAACACTGAAGCTTTCTTT
J gene: TRBJ1-1
D gene: .
clone size: .
V gene: TRBV5-1

CDR3 protein: CASSDRQAWSTGELFF
CDR3 DNA: TGTGCCAGCAGTGATAGACAGGCTTGGAGCACCGGGGAGCTGTTTTTT
J gene: TRBJ2-2
D gene: .
clone size: few
V gene: TRBV27

CDR3 protein: CASSAGSGGYPDTQYF
CDR3 DNA: TGTGCCAGCAGCGCGGGTAGCGGGGGTTACCCAGATACGCAGTATTTT
J gene: TRBJ2-3
D gene: TRBD2
clone size: .
V gene: TRBV9

CDR3 protein: CASSRGGLSYNEQFF
CDR3 DNA: TGTGCCAGCAGTCGCGGGGGGCTGTCCTACAATGAGCAGTTCTTC
J gene: TRBJ2-1
D gene: TRBD2
clone size: .
V gene: TRBV6-2/TRBV6-3

CDR3 protein: CASSLSSNTQGAYTF
CDR3 DNA: TGTGCCAGCAGCTTATCGAGCAACACACAGGGGGCCTACACCTTC
J gene: TRBJ1-2
D gene: TRBD1
clone size: .
V gene: TRBV7-8

CDR3 protein: CASSEAEQPYNEKLFF
CDR3 DNA: TGTGCCAGCAGTGAAGCGGAGCAGCCATATAATGAAAAACTGTTTTTT
J gene: TRBJ1-4
D gene: .
clone size: .
V gene: TRBV2

CDR3 protein: CATSRDSGEGQPQHF
CDR3 DNA: TGTGCCACCAGCAGAGATTCGGGGGAGGGACAGCCCCAGCATTTT
J gene: TRBJ1-5
D gene: .
clone size: .
V gene: TRBV15

CDR3 protein: CASTKRQANTEAFF
CDR3 DNA: TGTGCCAGCACCAAAAGGCAGGCCAACACTGAAGCTTTCTTT
J gene: TRBJ1-1
D gene: .
clone size: .
V gene: TRBV5-4

CDR3 protein: CASNPQSTNEKLFF
CDR3 DNA: TGTGCCAGCAACCCTCAATCAACTAATGAAAAACTGTTTTTT
J gene: TRBJ1-4
D gene: .
clone size: .
V gene: TRBV28